This TCR beta chain was found in a study of cytomegalovirus exposure and HLA in healthy donors. At the level of the study: A previous analysis identified 95 million to 120 million unique TCR beta sequences derived from 180 million or so T cells.

In germline, CDR1 is MNHEY, CDR2 SMNVEV (reference sequence). The CDR3 sequence is 15 residues long. Germline trimming cut 5 bases from V and 3 bases from J; bases unmatched to any gene: 6. Study-wide findings and caveats: A later analysis appeared to link common viral pathogens to several of the most significant clusters.

Primers included in the PCR were 60 Vbeta and 13 Jbeta primers. The protocol was immunoSEQ multiplex PCR, while the TCRdb copy is restricted to in-frame clones and leaves out a portion. The data hold approximately 130,000 clones, with 55% to 80% observed a single time. Details on this clone: Antigen: not known.

The origin of this receptor is a woman aged 40 to 50 in good health and CMV-seronegative. The rearrangement uses TRBV27 and TRBJ2-5, with 10 bases aligning to TRBD2. The sequenced material came from PBMCs. The CDR3 loop reads CASSHQRGGKETQYF. Written as DNA, the CDR3 is TGTGCCAGCAGTCATCAGCGGGGGGGTAAAGAGACCCAGTACTTC.